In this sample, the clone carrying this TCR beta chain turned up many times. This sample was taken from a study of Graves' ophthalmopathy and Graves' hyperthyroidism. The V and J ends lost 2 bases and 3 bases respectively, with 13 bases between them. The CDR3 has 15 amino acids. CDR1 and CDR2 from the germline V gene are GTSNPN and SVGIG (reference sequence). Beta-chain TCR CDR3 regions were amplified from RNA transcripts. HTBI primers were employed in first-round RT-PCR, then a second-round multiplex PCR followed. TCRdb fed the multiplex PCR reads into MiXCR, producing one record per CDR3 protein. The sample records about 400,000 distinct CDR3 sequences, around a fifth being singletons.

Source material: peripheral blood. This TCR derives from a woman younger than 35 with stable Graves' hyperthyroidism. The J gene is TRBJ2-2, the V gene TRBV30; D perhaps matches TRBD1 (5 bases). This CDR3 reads CAWSPLAGHTGELFF. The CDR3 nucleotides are TGTGCCTGGAGTCCACTGGCAGGGCACACCGGGGAGCTGTTTTTT.